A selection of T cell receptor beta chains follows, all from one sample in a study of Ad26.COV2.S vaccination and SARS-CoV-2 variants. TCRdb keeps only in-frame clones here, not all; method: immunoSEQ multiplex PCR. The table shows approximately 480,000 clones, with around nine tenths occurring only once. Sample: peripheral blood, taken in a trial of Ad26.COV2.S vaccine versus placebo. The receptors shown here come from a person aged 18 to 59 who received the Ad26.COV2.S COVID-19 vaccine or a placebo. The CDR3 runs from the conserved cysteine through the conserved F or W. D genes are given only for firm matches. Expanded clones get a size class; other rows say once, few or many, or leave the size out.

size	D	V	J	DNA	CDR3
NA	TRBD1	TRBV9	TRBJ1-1	TGTGCCAGCAGCTTTTTCGACAGGGACACTGAAGCTTTCTTT	CASSFFDRDTEAFF
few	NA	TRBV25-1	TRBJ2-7	TGTGCCAGCAGCCTGGGCTCCCGTACGTCCTACGAGCAGTACTTC	CASSLGSRTSYEQYF
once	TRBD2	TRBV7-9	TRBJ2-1	TGTGCCAGCAGCTTACAAGGACTAGCGGCGCAGGATGAGCAGTTCTTC	CASSLQGLAAQDEQFF
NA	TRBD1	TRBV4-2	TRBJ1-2	TGTGCCAGCAGCCTGGAGAGGGGAGGGGGCGACTATGGCTACACCTTC	CASSLERGGGDYGYTF
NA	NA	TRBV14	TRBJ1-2	TGTGCCAGCAGCCAAGCGGGTGGCTACACCTTC	CASSQAGGYTF
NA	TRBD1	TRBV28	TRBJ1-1	TGTGCCAGCTCCACGACAGGGTTAGACACTGAAGCTTTCTTT	CASSTTGLDTEAFF
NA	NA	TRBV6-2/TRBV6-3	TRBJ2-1	TGTGCCAGCAGTTCCACTAGCTATGAGCAGTTCTTC	CASSSTSYEQFF
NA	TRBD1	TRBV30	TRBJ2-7	TGTGCCTGCCCGGGACAGGGAACGTCCGAGCAGTACTTC	CACPGQGTSEQYF
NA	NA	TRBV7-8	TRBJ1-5	TGTGCCAGCAGCCGAAATAGCAATCAGCCCCAGCATTTT	CASSRNSNQPQHF
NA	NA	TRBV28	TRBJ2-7	TGTGCCAGCGGGCAGCATCCCTCCGTCGACGAGCAGTACTTC	CASGQHPSVDEQYF
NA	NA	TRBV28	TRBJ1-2	TGTGCCAGCAGTTTAAGCGGGGCCTTCTATGGCTACACCTTC	CASSLSGAFYGYTF
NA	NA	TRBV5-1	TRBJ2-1	TGCGCCAGCAGCTCGGACCGGACTAGTAGGGGGGTGGGGCAGTTCTTC	CASSSDRTSRGVGQFF
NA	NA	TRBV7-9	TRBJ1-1	TGTGCCAGCAGCTTATTGGGGGCAAGCGATGAAGCTTTCTTT	CASSLLGASDEAFF
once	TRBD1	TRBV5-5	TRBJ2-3	TGTGCCAGCAGCTTGGCGGGACAGGGGGCCGGTACAGATACGCAGTATTTT	CASSLAGQGAGTDTQYF
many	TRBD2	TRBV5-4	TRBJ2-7	TGTGCCAGCAGCTGGGAGGGCCGTCGGGAGCAGTACTTC	CASSWEGRREQYF
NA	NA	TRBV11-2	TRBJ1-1	TGTGCCAGCAGCCAAGACAGTTACACTGAAGCTTTCTTT	CASSQDSYTEAFF
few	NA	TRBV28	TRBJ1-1	TGTGCCAGCAGTTTATTTAGCGGGGGTATGAACACTGAAGCTTTCTTT	CASSLFSGGMNTEAFF
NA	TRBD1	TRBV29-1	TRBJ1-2	TGCAGCGTTCGTAGAACAGGGGCAGGCTACACCTTC	CSVRRTGAGYTF
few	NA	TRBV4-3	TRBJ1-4	TGCGCCAGCAGCCAAGAGATGGGAACTAATGAAAAACTGTTTTTT	CASSQEMGTNEKLFF
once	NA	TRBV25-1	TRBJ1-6	TGTGCCAGCAGTGATACGTCTAGGGTTTCACCCCTCCACTTT	CASSDTSRVSPLHF
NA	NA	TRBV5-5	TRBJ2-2	TGTGCCAGCAGCTTGGGTGGGGGTTCGAACACCGGGGAGCTGTTTTTT	CASSLGGGSNTGELFF
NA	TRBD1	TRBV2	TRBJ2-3	TGTGCCAGCAGTGGGGACAGCCACACAGATACGCAGTATTTT	CASSGDSHTDTQYF
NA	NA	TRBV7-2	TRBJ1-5	TGTGCCAGCACCCTCCGGACGGGGGATAGCAATCAGCCCCAGCATTTT	CASTLRTGDSNQPQHF
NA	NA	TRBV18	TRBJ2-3	TGTGCCAGCTCGCCCGACTTAGGAGATACGCAGTATTTT	CASSPDLGDTQYF
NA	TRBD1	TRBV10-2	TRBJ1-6	TGCGCCAGCAGTGATCCCCGACAGGGCAATTCACCCCTCCACTTT	CASSDPRQGNSPLHF
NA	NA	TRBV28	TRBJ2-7	TGTGCCAGCAGCCGCCGAGACGAGCAGTACTTC	CASSRRDEQYF
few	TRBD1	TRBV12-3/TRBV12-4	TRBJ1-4	TGTGCCAGCAGGATACAGGGGGCTGGGGGGCTGTTTTTT	CASRIQGAGGLFF
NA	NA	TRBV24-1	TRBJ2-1	TGTGCCACCAGTGACCCCGGGAGTTATAGTGAGCAGTTCTTC	CATSDPGSYSEQFF
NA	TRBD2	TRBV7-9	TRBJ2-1	TGTGCCAGCAGCCTGGGACCGGGACTAGCGGGATACAATGAGCAGTTCTTC	CASSLGPGLAGYNEQFF
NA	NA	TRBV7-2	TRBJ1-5	TGTGCCAGCAGCTTACCCTACAATCAGCCCCAGCATTTT	CASSLPYNQPQHF
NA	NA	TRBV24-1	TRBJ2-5	TGTGCCACCAGTGATTTTGGTGAGCAGCGGACCCAGTACTTC	CATSDFGEQRTQYF
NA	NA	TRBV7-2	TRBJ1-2	TGTGCCAGCAGTCCGGGGCCGGTCCCCTATGGCTACACCTTC	CASSPGPVPYGYTF
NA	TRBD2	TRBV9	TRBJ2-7	TGTGCCAGCAGCGTAGCAGGGCGGGAGGGCTACGAGCAGTACTTC	CASSVAGREGYEQYF
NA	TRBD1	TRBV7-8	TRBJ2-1	TGTGCCAGCAGCTCCGCCTTGGACAGGTGGGTGCACTGGTTCTTC	CASSSALDRWVHWFF
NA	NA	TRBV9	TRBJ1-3	TGTGCCAGCAGCGTAGGAGGACGTTTGGGGGGGCTAGCTGGAAACACCATATATTTT	CASSVGGRLGGLAGNTIYF
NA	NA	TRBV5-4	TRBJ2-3	TGTGCCAGCAGCTTGCCCCCTACTTATACGCAGTATTTT	CASSLPPTYTQYF
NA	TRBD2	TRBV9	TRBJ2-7	TGTGCCAGCAGCGTAGGACTAGCGGGATTGTACGAGCAGTACTTC	CASSVGLAGLYEQYF
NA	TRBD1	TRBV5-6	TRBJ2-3	TGTGCCACCGCGGACAGGGGGACAGATACGCAGTATTTT	CATADRGTDTQYF
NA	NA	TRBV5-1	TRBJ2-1	TGCGCCAGCAGCTTTGGAGGCGCTGGGAACAATGAGCAGTTCTTC	CASSFGGAGNNEQFF